This T cell receptor beta chain was profiled in a study of blood T cell repertoires in COVID-19. In the study overall: Donors in the United States, Italy and Spain gave samples during acute or convalescent COVID-19. The cDNA or gDNA used as material had been derived from T cells, B-cell-depleted T cells, or PBMCs.

The CDR3 has 14 residues. V lost 4 bases and J lost 4; bases outside the gene matches: 6. CDR1 MNHNY and CDR2 SVGAGI come from the germline V gene (reference sequence). Authors' data handling: Counts of nucleated cells, estimated from reference gene primer amplification, were obtained. Repertoires were generated with immunoSEQ multiplex PCR, while TCRdb's copy carries only in-frame clones and drops some. That table is the source of V, J and clone size, and D and trimming were worked out from the DNA. This table holds 35,000 to 50,000 clones, roughly 81% found once. The sample comprised peripheral blood. V usage is TRBV6-6 and J usage is TRBJ1-1, with TRBD1 matching over 7 bases. The TCR sequence derives from an older woman in a cohort sampled during active COVID-19. CDR3 DNA: TGTGCCAGCAGTTCCACTCGGGACAGCACTGAAGCTTTCTTT. It translates to CASSSTRDSTEAFF.